Sequencing of this T cell receptor (beta chain) was carried out in a study of blood T cell repertoires in COVID-19. At the level of the study: Both acute and convalescent COVID-19 samples were obtained from the United States, Italy and Spain. T cells, B-cell-depleted T cells, or PBMCs provided the cDNA or gDNA that served as material.

This clone was detected once. Using immunoSEQ multiplex PCR, the repertoire was profiled, and TCRdb retains in-frame clones only, with some absent. Of 250,000 or so clones listed, roughly 85% are singletons. CDR1 MDHEN and CDR2 SYDVKM come from the germline V gene. The CDR3 consists of 15 residues. V was clipped by 8 bases and J by 7 bases, with 18 bases between them. The origin of this receptor is a woman in her thirties or forties who had been exposed to COVID-19. Specimen: PBMCs or T cells enriched from blood (not recorded which). V and J are TRBV28 and TRBJ1-6; D is undetermined. The CDR3 sequence is CASLASEGNNSPLHF. CDR3 nucleotides: TGTGCCAGCCTGGCTAGCGAAGGTAACAATTCACCCCTCCACTTT. The full variable domain, in which reference TRBV28 and TRBJ1-6 provide the parts outside the CDR3, is DVKVTQSSRYLVKRTGEKVFLECVQDMDHENMFWYRQDPGLGLRLIYFSYDVKMKEKGDIPEGYSVSREKKERFSLILESASTNQTSMYLCASLASEGNNSPLHFGNGTRLTVT.